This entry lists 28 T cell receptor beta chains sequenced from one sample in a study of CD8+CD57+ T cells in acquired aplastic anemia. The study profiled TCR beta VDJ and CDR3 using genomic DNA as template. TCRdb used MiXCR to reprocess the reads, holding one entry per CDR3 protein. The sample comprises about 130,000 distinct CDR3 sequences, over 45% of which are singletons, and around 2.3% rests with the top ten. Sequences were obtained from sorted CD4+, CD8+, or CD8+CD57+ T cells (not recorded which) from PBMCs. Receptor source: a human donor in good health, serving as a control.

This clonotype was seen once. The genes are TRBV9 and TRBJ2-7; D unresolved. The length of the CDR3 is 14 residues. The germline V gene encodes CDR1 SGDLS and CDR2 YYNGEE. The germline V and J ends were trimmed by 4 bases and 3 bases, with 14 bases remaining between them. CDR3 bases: TGTGCCAGCAGCCCAGGATTTTTGGGCTACGAGCAGTACTTC. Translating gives CASSPGFLGYEQYF.

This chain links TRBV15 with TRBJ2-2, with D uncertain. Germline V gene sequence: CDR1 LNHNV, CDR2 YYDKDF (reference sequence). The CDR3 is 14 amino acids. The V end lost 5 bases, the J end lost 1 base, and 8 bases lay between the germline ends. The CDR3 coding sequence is TGTGCCACCAGCTTAGGTCAGAACACCGGGGAGCTGTTTTTT. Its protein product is CATSLGQNTGELFF.

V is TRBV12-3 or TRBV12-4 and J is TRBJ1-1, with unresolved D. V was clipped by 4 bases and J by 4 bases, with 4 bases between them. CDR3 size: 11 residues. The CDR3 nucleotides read TGTGCCAGCAGTTCTAGCACTGAAGCTTTCTTT. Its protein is CASSSSTEAFF.

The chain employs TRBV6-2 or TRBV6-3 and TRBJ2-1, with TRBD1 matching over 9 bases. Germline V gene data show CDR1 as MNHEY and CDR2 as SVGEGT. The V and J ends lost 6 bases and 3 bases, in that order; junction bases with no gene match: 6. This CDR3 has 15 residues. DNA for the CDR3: TGTGCCAGCAGCCTTTGGACAGGGGACTACAATGAGCAGTTCTTC. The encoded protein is CASSLWTGDYNEQFF.

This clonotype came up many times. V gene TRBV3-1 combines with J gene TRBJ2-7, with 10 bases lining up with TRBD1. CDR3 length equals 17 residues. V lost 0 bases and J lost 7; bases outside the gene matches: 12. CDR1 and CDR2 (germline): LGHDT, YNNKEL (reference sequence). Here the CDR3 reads CASSQDLGAGQGDEQYF. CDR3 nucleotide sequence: TGTGCCAGCAGCCAAGATCTTGGCGCCGGACAGGGGGATGAGCAGTACTTC.

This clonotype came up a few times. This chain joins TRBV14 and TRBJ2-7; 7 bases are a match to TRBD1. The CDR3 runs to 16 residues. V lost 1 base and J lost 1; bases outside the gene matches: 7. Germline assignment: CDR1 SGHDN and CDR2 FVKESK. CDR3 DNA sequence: TGTGCCAGCAGCCAAGCGTCCGGGACAGAGTCCTACGAGCAGTACTTC. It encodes CASSQASGTESYEQYF.

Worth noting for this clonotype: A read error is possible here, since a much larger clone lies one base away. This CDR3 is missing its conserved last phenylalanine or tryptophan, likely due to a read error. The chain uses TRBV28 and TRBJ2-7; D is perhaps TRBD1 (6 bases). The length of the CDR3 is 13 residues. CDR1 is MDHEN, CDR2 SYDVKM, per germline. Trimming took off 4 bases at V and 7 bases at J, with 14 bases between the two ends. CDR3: CASSSRDRREQYL. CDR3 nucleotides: TGTGCCAGCAGTTCAAGAGACAGGCGGGAGCAGTACCTC.

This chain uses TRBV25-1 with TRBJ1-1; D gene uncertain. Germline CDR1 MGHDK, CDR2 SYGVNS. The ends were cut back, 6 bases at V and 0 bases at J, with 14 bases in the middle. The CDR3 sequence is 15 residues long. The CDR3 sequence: CASSSWVDLNTEAFF. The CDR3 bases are TGTGCCAGCAGCTCCTGGGTTGATTTGAACACTGAAGCTTTCTTT.

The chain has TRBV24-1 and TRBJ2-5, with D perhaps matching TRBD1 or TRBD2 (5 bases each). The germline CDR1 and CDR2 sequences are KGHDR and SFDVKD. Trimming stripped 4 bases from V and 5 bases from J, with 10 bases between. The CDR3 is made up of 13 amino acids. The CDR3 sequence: CATSEEWGETQYF. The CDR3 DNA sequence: TGTGCCACCAGTGAGGAGTGGGGGGAGACCCAGTACTTC.

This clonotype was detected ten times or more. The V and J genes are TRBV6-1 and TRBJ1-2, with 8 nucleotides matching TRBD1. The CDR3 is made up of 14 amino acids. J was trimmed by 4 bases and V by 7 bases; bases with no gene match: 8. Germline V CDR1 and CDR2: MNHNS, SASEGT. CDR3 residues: CASTYVGQGYGYTF. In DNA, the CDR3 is TGTGCCAGCACCTACGTAGGACAGGGCTATGGCTACACCTTC.

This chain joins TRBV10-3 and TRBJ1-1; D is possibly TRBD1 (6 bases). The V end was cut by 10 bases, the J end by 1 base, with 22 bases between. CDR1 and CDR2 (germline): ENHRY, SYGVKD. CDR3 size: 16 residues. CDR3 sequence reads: CATLARGGGSNTEAFF. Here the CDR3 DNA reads TGTGCCACCTTGGCCAGGGGAGGCGGGTCGAACACTGAAGCTTTCTTT.

The CDR3 DNA is TGTGCCAGCAGCTTATGGACTCCGCGCTCTGGAAACACCATATATTTT. Translated, it gives CASSLWTPRSGNTIYF. V gene TRBV7-8 combines with J gene TRBJ1-3; no clear D. V gave up 2 bases and J gave up 0 bases, with 11 bases separating them. The germline gives CDR1 SGHVS, CDR2 FQNEAQ. The CDR3 loop spans 16 amino acids.

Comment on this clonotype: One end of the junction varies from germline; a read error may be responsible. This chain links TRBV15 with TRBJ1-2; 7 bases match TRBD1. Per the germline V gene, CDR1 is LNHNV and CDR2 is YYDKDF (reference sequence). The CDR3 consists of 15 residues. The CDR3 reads CATSREAGGNYGHTF. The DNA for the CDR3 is TGTGCCACCAGCAGAGAGGCAGGGGGTAACTATGGCCACACCTTC.

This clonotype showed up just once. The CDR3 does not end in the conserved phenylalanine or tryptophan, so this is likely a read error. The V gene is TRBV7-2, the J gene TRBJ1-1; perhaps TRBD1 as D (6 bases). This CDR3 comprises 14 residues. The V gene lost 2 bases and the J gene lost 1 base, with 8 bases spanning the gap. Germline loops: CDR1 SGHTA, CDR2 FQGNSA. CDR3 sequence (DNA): TGTGCCAGCAGCTTACAGGGGTCGAACACTGAAGCTTTCTCT. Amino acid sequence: CASSLQGSNTEAFS.

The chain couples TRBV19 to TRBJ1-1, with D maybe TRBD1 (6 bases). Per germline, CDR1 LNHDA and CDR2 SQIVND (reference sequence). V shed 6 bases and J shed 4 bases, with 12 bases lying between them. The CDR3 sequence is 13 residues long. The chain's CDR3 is CASSPQGITEAFF. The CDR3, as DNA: TGTGCCAGTAGCCCACAGGGTATCACTGAAGCTTTCTTT.

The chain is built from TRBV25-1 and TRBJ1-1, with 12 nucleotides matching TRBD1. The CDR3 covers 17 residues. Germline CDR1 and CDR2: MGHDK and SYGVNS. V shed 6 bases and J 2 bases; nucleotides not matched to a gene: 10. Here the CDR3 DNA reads TGTGCCAGCAGCCTGAACTCCGGGACAGGGGGCAACACTGAAGCTTTCTTT. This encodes CASSLNSGTGGNTEAFF.

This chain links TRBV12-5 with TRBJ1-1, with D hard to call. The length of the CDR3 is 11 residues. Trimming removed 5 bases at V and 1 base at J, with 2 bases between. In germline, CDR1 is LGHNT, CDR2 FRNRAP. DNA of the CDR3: TGTGCTAGTGGTCAGAACACTGAAGCTTTCTTT. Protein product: CASGQNTEAFF.

Here the CDR3 reads CASLWQGNSPLHF. As DNA, the CDR3 is TGTGCCAGCCTATGGCAGGGGAATTCACCCCTCCACTTT. The V and J genes are TRBV2 and TRBJ1-6; possible D gene TRBD1, 6 bases. Germline V gene data show CDR1 as SNHLY and CDR2 as FYNNEI. This CDR3 is built from 13 residues. The V end lost 8 bases, the J end lost 7 bases, and 12 bases lay between the germline ends. The variable domain in full, completed from reference TRBV2 and TRBJ1-6, reads EPEVTQTPSHQVTQMGQEVILRCVPISNHLYFYWYRQILGQKVEFLVSFYNNEISEKSEIFDDQFSVERPDGSNFTLKIRSTKLEDSAMYFCASLWQGNSPLHFGNGTRLTVT.

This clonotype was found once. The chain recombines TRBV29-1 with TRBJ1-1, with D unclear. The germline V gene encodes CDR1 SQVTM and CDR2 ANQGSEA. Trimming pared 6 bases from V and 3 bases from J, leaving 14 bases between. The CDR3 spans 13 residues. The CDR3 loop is CSVSSQEYTEAFF. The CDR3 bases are TGCAGCGTAAGTAGTCAGGAGTACACTGAAGCTTTCTTT.

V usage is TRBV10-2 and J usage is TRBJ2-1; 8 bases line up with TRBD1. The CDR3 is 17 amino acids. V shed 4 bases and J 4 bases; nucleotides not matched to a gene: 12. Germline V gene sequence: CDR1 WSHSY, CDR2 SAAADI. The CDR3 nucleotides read TGCGCCAGCAGTGTATCAGGGGGCCGATCCCTTTACAATGAGCAGTTCTTC. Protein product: CASSVSGGRSLYNEQFF.

CDR3 nucleotides: TGTGCCACCGGCGGGACCTCGGGCTCCTACGAGCAGTACTTC. Protein sequence: CATGGTSGSYEQYF. This sequence joins TRBV15 and TRBJ2-7; a possible D gene is TRBD2 (6 bases). Germline assignment: CDR1 LNHNV and CDR2 YYDKDF (reference sequence). This CDR3 comprises 14 residues. The ends were cut back, 8 bases at V and 0 bases at J, with 14 bases in the middle.

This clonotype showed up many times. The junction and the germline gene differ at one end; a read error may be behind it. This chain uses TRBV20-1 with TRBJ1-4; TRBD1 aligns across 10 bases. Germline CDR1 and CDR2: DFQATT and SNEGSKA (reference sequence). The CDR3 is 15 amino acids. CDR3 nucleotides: TGCAGTGCCAGAGGGGACAGGGGTACTAATGAAAAACTGTTTTTT. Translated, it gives CSARGDRGTNEKLFF.

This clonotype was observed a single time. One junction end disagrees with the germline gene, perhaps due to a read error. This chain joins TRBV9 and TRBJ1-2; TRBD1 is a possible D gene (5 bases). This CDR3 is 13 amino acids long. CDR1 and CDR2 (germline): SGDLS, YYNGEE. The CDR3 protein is CAGSGRENYGYTF. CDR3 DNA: TGTGCCGGCAGCGGCAGGGAGAACTATGGCTACACCTTC.

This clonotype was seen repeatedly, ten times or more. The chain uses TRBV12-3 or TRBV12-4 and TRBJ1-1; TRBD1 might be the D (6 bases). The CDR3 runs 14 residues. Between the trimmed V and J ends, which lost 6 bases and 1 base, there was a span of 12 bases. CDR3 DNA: TGTGCCAGCAGGAAATGGGGACAGAACACTGAAGCTTTCTTT. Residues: CASRKWGQNTEAFF.

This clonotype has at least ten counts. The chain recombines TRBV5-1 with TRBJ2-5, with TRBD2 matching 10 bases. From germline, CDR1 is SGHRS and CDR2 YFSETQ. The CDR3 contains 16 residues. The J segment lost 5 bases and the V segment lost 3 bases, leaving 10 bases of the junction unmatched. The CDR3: CASSSFSGGVGETQYF. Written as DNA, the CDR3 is TGCGCCAGCAGCTCGTTCAGCGGGGGGGTCGGGGAGACCCAGTACTTC.

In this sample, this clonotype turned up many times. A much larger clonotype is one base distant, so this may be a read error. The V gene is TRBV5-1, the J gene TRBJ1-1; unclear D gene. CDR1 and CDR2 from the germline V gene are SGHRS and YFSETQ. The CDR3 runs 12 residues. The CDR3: CASSVENTGAFF. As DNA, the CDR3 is TGCGCCAGCAGCGTGGAGAACACTGGAGCTTTCTTT.

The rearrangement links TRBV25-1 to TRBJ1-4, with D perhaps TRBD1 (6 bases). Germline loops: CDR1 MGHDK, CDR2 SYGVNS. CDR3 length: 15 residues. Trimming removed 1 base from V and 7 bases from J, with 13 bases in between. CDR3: CASSEWVGGGEKLFF. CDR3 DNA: TGTGCCAGCAGTGAATGGGTAGGGGGAGGTGAAAAACTGTTTTTT.

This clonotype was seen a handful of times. The CDR3 protein is CAIRRDGYEQYF. As DNA, the CDR3 is TGTGCCATCAGACGGGACGGCTACGAGCAGTACTTC. The chain carries TRBV10-3 and TRBJ2-7; either TRBD1 or TRBD2 may supply D (5 bases each). CDR1 and CDR2 from the germline V gene are ENHRY and SYGVKD. CDR3 size: 12 residues. With 6 bases removed from V and 3 bases from J, the gap between germline ends came to 9 bases.